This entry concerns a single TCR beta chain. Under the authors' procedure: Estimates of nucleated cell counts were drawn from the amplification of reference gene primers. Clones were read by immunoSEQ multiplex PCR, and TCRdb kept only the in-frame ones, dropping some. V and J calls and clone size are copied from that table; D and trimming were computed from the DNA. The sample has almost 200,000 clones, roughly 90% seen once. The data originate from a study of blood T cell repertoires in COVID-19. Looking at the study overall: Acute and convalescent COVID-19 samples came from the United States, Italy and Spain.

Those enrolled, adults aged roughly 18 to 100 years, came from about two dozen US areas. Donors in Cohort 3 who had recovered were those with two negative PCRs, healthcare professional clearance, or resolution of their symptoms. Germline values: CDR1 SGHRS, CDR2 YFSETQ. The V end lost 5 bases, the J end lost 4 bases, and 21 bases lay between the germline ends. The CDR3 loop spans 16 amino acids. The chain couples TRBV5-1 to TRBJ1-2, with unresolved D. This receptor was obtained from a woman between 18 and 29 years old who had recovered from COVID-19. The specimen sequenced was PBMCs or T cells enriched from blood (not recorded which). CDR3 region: CASRYDTRRGIYGYTF. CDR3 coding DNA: TGCGCCAGCAGGTATGATACCAGGCGGGGTATCTATGGCTACACCTTC.